Shown below are 29 T cell receptor beta chains from a single sample sequenced in a study of shared clonotypes between healthy human individuals. This table comes from immunoSEQ multiplex PCR, and its TCRdb copy is limited to in-frame clones, with some not included. The sample records around 2.1 million clones, nearly 97% being singletons. Source material: naive CD4+ T cells sorted from blood. Described subset: CD45RA+ positively selected. Receptor source: a man aged 18 to 29 in good health.

With regard to this clone: Other nucleotide sequences from this sample produce the same CDR3. This rearrangement joins TRBV5-1 to TRBJ2-6; no clear D. Germline assignment: CDR1 SGHRS and CDR2 YFSETQ. The CDR3 extends over 14 amino acids. The ends were cut back, 0 bases at V and 4 bases at J, with 5 bases in the middle. CDR3 amino acids: CASSLVLGANVLTF. CDR3 bases: TGCGCCAGCAGCTTGGTTTTAGGGGCCAACGTCCTGACTTTC.

Note on this clone: Other DNA sequences of this sample code for an identical CDR3. The V and J genes are TRBV6-1 and TRBJ2-7; D is unresolved. V lost 2 bases, J lost 2 bases, and 4 bases lay in between. Germline values: CDR1 MNHNS, CDR2 SASEGT. This CDR3 region has 12 residues. This chain's CDR3 is CASSELTYEQYF. The DNA of the CDR3 is TGTGCCAGCAGTGAATTAACCTACGAGCAGTACTTC.

This clone is a singleton in its sample. CDR3 bases: TGTGCCAGCAGTTCGGGACAGGGGGCGGAGTATGAAAAACTGTTTTTT. This codes for CASSSGQGAEYEKLFF. This rearrangement joins TRBV28 to TRBJ1-4; 12 nucleotides agree with TRBD1. This CDR3 has 16 amino acids. V trimming: 4 bases; J trimming: 6 bases; junction bases outside the gene matches: 6. Germline assignment: CDR1 MDHEN and CDR2 SYDVKM.

This clone was observed once. The chain carries TRBV7-9 and TRBJ2-1, with 12 bases that match TRBD2. The CDR3 runs to 15 residues. V was pared by 5 bases and J by 7 bases, with 6 bases of the junction left unmatched. The V gene's germline CDR1 is SEHNR and CDR2 FQNEAQ (reference sequence). Written as DNA, the CDR3 is TGTGCCAGCAGCCGACTAGCGGGAGTACCGAATGAGCAGTTCTTC. It codes for CASSRLAGVPNEQFF.

The rearrangement joins TRBV5-1 to TRBJ2-2; D not certain. The germline V and J ends were trimmed by 1 base and 3 bases, with 13 bases remaining between them. Germline assignment: CDR1 SGHRS and CDR2 YFSETQ. CDR3 length: 16 amino acids. DNA of the CDR3: TGCGCCAGCAGCTTGTATTTTTCCGTTTACACCGGGGAGCTGTTTTTT. It specifies CASSLYFSVYTGELFF.

This clone has just one count. The chain uses TRBV7-2 and TRBJ1-2; D unclear. Trimming took off 3 bases at V and 3 bases at J, with 8 bases between the two ends. In germline, CDR1 is SGHTA, CDR2 FQGNSA. The CDR3 is made up of 13 amino acids. For the CDR3, the DNA is TGTGCCAGCAGCTTCTCTCCTTACTATGGCTACACCTTC. Encoded protein: CASSFSPYYGYTF.

The genes are TRBV5-3 and TRBJ1-2; D gene ambiguous. TRBV5-3 is flagged as an ORF with uncertain function. The CDR3 sequence is 14 residues long. Between the trimmed V and J ends, which lost 1 base and 6 bases, there was a span of 13 bases. The DNA for the CDR3 is TGTGCCAGAAGCTTGTCGGGGTATGTAAATGGCTACACCTTC. Translated: CARSLSGYVNGYTF.

This chain joins TRBV6-5 and TRBJ1-1; TRBD1 might be the D (5 bases). Germline V lookup: CDR1 MNHEY, CDR2 SVGAGI. The CDR3 runs 13 residues. With 2 bases removed from V and 4 bases from J, the gap between germline ends came to 8 bases. In DNA, the CDR3 is TGTGCCAGCAGTTACGACAGAGCCACTGAAGCTTTCTTT. It is translated as CASSYDRATEAFF.

This chain links TRBV27 with TRBJ1-3, with D perhaps TRBD1 (5 bases). Germline V gene sequence: CDR1 MNHEY, CDR2 SMNVEV (reference sequence). The CDR3 is made up of 14 amino acids. V lost 4 bases, J lost 2 bases, and 9 bases lay in between. Written as DNA, the CDR3 is TGTGCCAGCAGTTCAGCGGGGGCTGGAAACACCATATATTTT. Protein: CASSSAGAGNTIYF.

CDR3 DNA: TGCGCCAGCAGCCAAGATCCCCAGCGGGGGGACAATGGAGATACGCAGTATTTT. It is translated as CASSQDPQRGDNGDTQYF. V gene TRBV4-1 combines with J gene TRBJ2-3; 9 nucleotides line up with TRBD2. Germline loops: CDR1 MGHRA, CDR2 YSYEKL. The CDR3 covers 18 residues. V lost 0 bases and J lost 5; bases outside the gene matches: 12.

The chain carries TRBV6-5 and TRBJ1-4, with D tentatively TRBD1 (5 bases). Trimming removed 6 bases from V and 4 bases from J, with 12 bases in between. CDR1 and CDR2 (germline): MNHEY, SVGAGI. The CDR3 covers 14 residues. CDR3 sequence (DNA): TGTGCCAGCAGCGCGGGACGCTATAATGAAAAACTGTTTTTT. Its protein is CASSAGRYNEKLFF.

This clone showed up just once. The chain uses TRBV9 and TRBJ2-7; 9 nucleotides align to TRBD2. This CDR3 is 15 amino acids long. Unmatched junction bases numbered 3, after V lost 0 bases and J lost 2 bases. Germline assignment: CDR1 SGDLS and CDR2 YYNGEE. CDR3 nucleotides: TGTGCCAGCAGCGTAGGACTAGCGGAAGCCTACGAGCAGTACTTC. Protein: CASSVGLAEAYEQYF.

The table lists this clone with a count of one. The CDR3 coding sequence is TGTGCCAGCAGTGATCGGGGGCACACCGGGGAGCTGTTTTTT. It codes for CASSDRGHTGELFF. The rearrangement joins TRBV2 to TRBJ2-2; D may be TRBD1 or TRBD2 (6 bases each). The CDR3 has 14 amino acids. The germline V gene has CDR1 SNHLY and CDR2 FYNNEI. Trimming cost V 3 bases and J 3 bases, with 8 bases left between them.

The chain is built from TRBV5-1 and TRBJ2-5; either TRBD1 or TRBD2 may fit D (5 bases each). CDR3 length equals 17 residues. The V gene lost 5 bases and the J gene lost 2 bases, with 22 bases spanning the gap. CDR1 is SGHRS, CDR2 YFSETQ, per germline. CDR3 region: CASRISGSAGEQETQYF. CDR3 nucleotide sequence: TGCGCCAGCAGGATCTCAGGGTCCGCCGGGGAACAAGAGACCCAGTACTTC.

As for this clone: At one end the junction does not follow the germline gene, possibly because of a read error. The chain carries TRBV7-2 and TRBJ1-2, with D unresolved. CDR1 and CDR2 from the germline V gene are SGHTA and FQGNSA. This CDR3 spans 14 amino acids. Here the CDR3 DNA reads TGTGCCAGCAGCCTAGCGGACGGCCCTGCGAGCTACACCTTC. Amino acids: CASSLADGPASYTF.

The V and J genes are TRBV5-6 and TRBJ2-1, with 13 bases aligning to TRBD2. The V gene's germline CDR1 is SGHDT and CDR2 YYEEEE. The CDR3 loop spans 14 amino acids. Trimming removed 3 bases from V and 8 bases from J; junction bases left unmatched: 2. The CDR3 region is CASSSGLAGDEQFF. CDR3 sequence (DNA): TGTGCCAGCAGCTCAGGACTAGCGGGAGATGAGCAGTTCTTC.

The rearrangement joins TRBV6-5 to TRBJ1-4; 10 nucleotides align to TRBD1. Trimming removed 2 bases from V and 0 bases from J; junction bases left unmatched: 0. CDR3 length: 16 residues. Germline V CDR1 and CDR2: MNHEY, SVGAGI. The CDR3 region has the DNA TGTGCCAGCAGTTACGGACAGGGGGCAACTAATGAAAAACTGTTTTTT. Translated: CASSYGQGATNEKLFF.

This chain joins TRBV7-2 and TRBJ2-3, with D hard to call. The germline V gene has CDR1 SGHTA and CDR2 FQGNSA. The CDR3 covers 14 residues. V lost 1 base to trimming and J lost 3 bases, with 8 bases between them. The CDR3 nucleotides are TGTGCCAGCAGCTTAGGGGTAGCTACAGATACGCAGTATTTT. As protein: CASSLGVATDTQYF.

The V gene is TRBV7-2, the J gene TRBJ2-1; 13 positions agree with TRBD2. This CDR3 has 13 residues. Germline V gives CDR1 SGHTA, CDR2 FQGNSA. J gave up 14 bases and V 5 bases, and 6 bases lay outside the gene matches. CDR3 DNA: TGTGCCAGCAGCACGGGGACTAGCGGGATTAAGTTCTTC. Its protein is CASSTGTSGIKFF.

The chain employs TRBV6-4 and TRBJ1-5; possibly TRBD1 for D (5 bases). Per the germline V gene, CDR1 is MRHNA and CDR2 is SNTAGT. V lost 2 bases and J 4 bases, leaving 18 bases between the germline ends. This CDR3 is built from 17 residues. CDR3 region: CASSDLRAGIRNQPQHF. The CDR3 nucleotides are TGTGCCAGCAGTGACCTCAGGGCGGGAATAAGGAATCAGCCCCAGCATTTT.

V and J are TRBV7-2 and TRBJ1-1; 9 bases fit TRBD1. The J segment lost 6 bases and the V segment lost 5 bases, leaving 10 bases of the junction unmatched. The CDR3 consists of 15 residues. Germline CDR1 is SGHTA and CDR2 is FQGNSA. CDR3 DNA: TGTGCCAGCAGCGGTAACGGGACAGGGATCTCTGAAGCTTTCTTT. It yields the protein CASSGNGTGISEAFF.

The V and J genes are TRBV10-1 and TRBJ2-5; 9 positions match TRBD1. In germline, CDR1 is WNHNN, CDR2 SYGVQD (reference sequence). V lost 6 bases to trimming and J lost 5 bases; unmatched junction nucleotides: 10. The CDR3 runs to 15 residues. In DNA, the CDR3 is TGCGCCAGCAGCTCCCGGACAGGGGACGGGGAGACCCAGTACTTC. It encodes CASSSRTGDGETQYF.

J is TRBJ1-2 and V is TRBV7-9; 11 bases line up with TRBD1. With 5 bases clipped from V and 5 bases from J, the junction kept 4 bases outside the gene matches. The CDR3 contains 14 residues. Germline V gene data show CDR1 as SEHNR and CDR2 as FQNEAQ (reference sequence). CDR3 loop: CASSRGQGGYGYTF. The DNA of the CDR3 is TGTGCCAGCAGCCGGGGACAGGGGGGTTATGGCTACACCTTC.

The chain has TRBV11-2 and TRBJ2-7, with D possibly TRBD1 on 5 matching bases. This CDR3 is built from 13 residues. With 3 bases removed from V and 5 bases from J, the gap between germline ends came to 11 bases. CDR1 is SGHAT, CDR2 FQNNGV, per germline. The DNA for the CDR3 is TGTGCCAGCAGCTTTACAGGCCGCAACGAGCAGTACTTC. The encoded protein is CASSFTGRNEQYF.

The CDR3 DNA reads as TGTGCCAGCAGCGAGATAACCTACCCCTATGGCTACACCTTC. Translating it yields CASSEITYPYGYTF. The chain employs TRBV6-5 and TRBJ1-2; D unresolved. CDR1 and CDR2 from the germline V gene are MNHEY and SVGAGI. V dropped 6 bases and J dropped 4 bases, with 15 bases sitting between them. This CDR3 contains 14 residues.

This clone occurred a few times. Written as DNA, the CDR3 is TGTGCCAGTAGTGATAGCGGGAGGGGCACCGGGGAGCTGTTTTTT. This codes for CASSDSGRGTGELFF. The chain is built from TRBV19 and TRBJ2-2; TRBD2 agrees at 11 bases. CDR1 and CDR2 (germline): LNHDA, SQIVND (reference sequence). After removal of 5 bases from V and 4 bases from J, the junction contained 3 bases not matched to a gene. The CDR3 has 15 residues.

On this clone itself: Other DNA sequences in this sample translate to the same CDR3. This chain connects TRBV9 to TRBJ2-3; the D gene is possibly TRBD1 (5 bases). The CDR3 totals 15 residues. Trimming removed 0 bases from V and 3 bases from J, with 11 bases in between. Per germline, CDR1 SGDLS and CDR2 YYNGEE. CDR3 sequence (DNA): TGTGCCAGCAGCGTAGAAGGGGCCGGTACAGATACGCAGTATTTT. Its translation is CASSVEGAGTDTQYF.

The chain joins TRBV2 to TRBJ2-2; unclear D gene. Trimming removed 11 bases from V and 1 base from J, with 5 bases in between. CDR1 and CDR2 from the germline V gene are SNHLY and FYNNEI. The length of the CDR3 is 11 residues. CDR3 region: CAGLNTGELFF. In DNA form, the CDR3 reads TGTGCCGGGTTGAACACCGGGGAGCTGTTTTTT. Complete variable domain (other parts from reference TRBV2 and TRBJ2-2): EPEVTQTPSHQVTQMGQEVILRCVPISNHLYFYWYRQILGQKVEFLVSFYNNEISEKSEIFDDQFSVERPDGSNFTLKIRSTKLEDSAMYFCAGLNTGELFFGEGSRLTVL.

The chain has TRBV28 and TRBJ1-5, with a weak D call TRBD1 (6 bases). The CDR3 is made up of 13 amino acids. Germline V CDR1 and CDR2: MDHEN, SYDVKM. V dropped 10 bases and J dropped 3 bases, with 13 bases sitting between them. The DNA of the CDR3 is TGTGCCATCCTGACAGGCTCCAATCAGCCCCAGCATTTT. This encodes CAILTGSNQPQHF.